The 3 T cell receptor beta chains listed next were all sequenced from one sample in a study of early T cells in non-severe SARS-CoV-2 infection. A single record per CDR3 protein comes from TCRdb applying MiXCR to the 5' RACE reads. The sample includes tens of thousands of distinct CDR3 sequences, around 12% of them seen just once. The sequenced sample was whole blood, obtained at baseline. The receptors derive from an adult who was a healthcare worker with PCR-confirmed SARS-CoV-2 infection or an uninfected control (not recorded which).

This rearrangement joins TRBV6-5 to TRBJ2-1, with a weak D call TRBD2 (5 bases). CDR3 length equals 17 residues. The germline CDR1 and CDR2 sequences are MNHEY and SVGAGI. Trimming shortened V by 0 bases and J by 0 bases, and 12 bases separated the two germline ends. Written as DNA, the CDR3 is TGTGCCAGCAGTTACTCGAGGGCAGGAATCTCCTACAATGAGCAGTTCTTC. Translated, it gives CASSYSRAGISYNEQFF.

This clonotype appeared many times. The rearrangement joins TRBV10-3 to TRBJ1-6, with D possibly TRBD1 on 5 matching bases. Per germline, CDR1 ENHRY and CDR2 SYGVKD. Trimming stripped 3 bases from V and 0 bases from J, with 9 bases between. This CDR3 comprises 16 residues. The CDR3 reads CAISDLGGSYNSPLHF. CDR3 DNA: TGTGCCATCAGTGATCTGGGGGGCTCCTATAATTCACCCCTCCACTTT.

At least ten counts were recorded for this clonotype. The V call is TRBV7-9, the J call TRBJ1-1, with no clear D. The CDR3 contains 13 residues. The germline V gene has CDR1 SEHNR and CDR2 FQNEAQ (reference sequence). V dropped 1 base and J dropped 2 bases, with 5 bases sitting between them. The CDR3 here is CASSLDSNTEAFF. The CDR3 DNA reads TGTGCCAGCAGCTTAGACAGTAACACTGAAGCTTTCTTT.